Listed here are 22 T cell receptor beta chains from one sample, sequenced in a study of cytomegalovirus exposure and HLA in healthy donors (dated by TCRdb to 2015 to 2018). Libraries came from the immunoSEQ multiplex PCR assay. For the multiplex PCR, a mixture combining 60 forward primers for TCR Vbeta segments and 13 reverse primers for TCR Jbeta segments was used. TCRdb retrieved this table from immuneACCESS and kept in-frame rearrangements only. Not all clones are present; in checked studies, unresolved V genes account for under half, and no reason is known for the remainder. The sample contains under 90,000 clones, 75% to 85% of them found a single time. The ten biggest clones cover roughly 3% of the sample. Sequences were obtained from PBMCs. Receptors originate from a man aged 45-60 years in good health and CMV-seropositive.

V usage is TRBV4-3 and J usage is TRBJ1-5, with D perhaps TRBD1 (6 bases). The CDR3 loop spans 15 amino acids. CDR1 is LGHNA and CDR2 is YSLEER in the germline V gene. The V end lost 1 base, the J end lost 3 bases, and 10 bases lay between the germline ends. CDR3 loop: CASSQVQGPNQPQHF. The CDR3 DNA is TGCGCCAGCAGCCAAGTACAGGGCCCCAATCAGCCCCAGCATTTT.

This chain uses TRBV4-3 with TRBJ1-6, with TRBD1 as a possible D gene (6 bases). In germline, CDR1 is LGHNA, CDR2 YSLEER. This CDR3 has 18 amino acids. Trimming pared 5 bases from V and 7 bases from J, leaving 24 bases between. CDR3 sequence reads: CASSASSSQGSLNSPLHF. CDR3 in DNA: TGCGCCAGCAGCGCAAGTTCCTCACAGGGCAGTCTAAATTCACCCCTCCACTTT.

Notes on this clone: At one boundary the junction diverges from the germline segment, which might be a read error. The same CDR3 can be traced to other DNA sequences in this sample. The rearrangement uses TRBV30 and TRBJ2-5; 8 bases are shared with TRBD2. Looked up from germline, CDR1 is GTSNPN and CDR2 is SVGIG (reference sequence). The CDR3 is 16 residues long. CDR3 coding DNA: TGTGCCTGGGCCCGACACGCTAGCGGGTGGCAAGAGACCCAATACTTC. This encodes CAWARHASGWQETQYF.

The rearrangement links TRBV4-2 to TRBJ2-2; 9 bases align to TRBD2. The CDR3 extends over 18 amino acids. The germline V gene encodes CDR1 LGHNA and CDR2 YNFKEQ. V lost 0 bases and J lost 1; bases outside the gene matches: 6. This CDR3 is CASSQDRRGRENTGELFF. The CDR3 bases are TGTGCCAGCAGCCAAGATAGGCGCGGGAGGGAGAACACCGGGGAGCTGTTTTTT.

The CDR3 nucleotides are TGTGCCAGCAGCAGGGGACTAGCGGGATTCTACGAGCAGTACTTC. Its translation is CASSRGLAGFYEQYF. The gene calls are TRBV5-6 and TRBJ2-7, with 13 bases matching TRBD2. The length of the CDR3 is 15 residues. Trimming removed 4 bases from V and 3 bases from J; junction bases left unmatched: 4. Germline V gene lookup returns CDR1 SGHDT and CDR2 YYEEEE.

The chain combines TRBV11-2 with TRBJ2-7; TRBD1 is a possible D gene (5 bases). CDR1 and CDR2 (germline): SGHAT, FQNNGV. The length of the CDR3 is 14 residues. Trimming removed 1 base from V and 3 bases from J, with 10 bases in between. For the CDR3, the DNA is TGTGCCAGCAGCTTAGCAGGGTTTGGCTACGAGCAGTACTTC. It specifies CASSLAGFGYEQYF.

The rearrangement uses TRBV11-1 and TRBJ2-5; D remains unclear. The tail of the sequence fits TRBJ2-7 better, so the J call may be wrong. The CDR3 consists of 12 residues. Germline assignment: CDR1 SGHAT and CDR2 FQDESV (reference sequence). CDR3 DNA: TGTGCCAGCAGCTCGACTTCCTACGAGCAGTACTTC. This gives the protein CASSSTSYEQYF.

Comment on this clone: This same CDR3 is encoded by further DNA sequences in the sample. The chain's CDR3 is CASSPGTSGYEQYF. DNA of the CDR3: TGTGCCAGCAGTCCCGGGACTAGCGGCTATGAGCAGTACTTC. The chain employs TRBV14 and TRBJ2-7; 11 positions match TRBD2. CDR1 and CDR2 (germline): SGHDN, FVKESK. The V gene end was trimmed by 6 bases and the J gene end by 7 bases; junction bases not matched to a gene: 8. The CDR3 has 14 amino acids.

The chain links TRBV27 to TRBJ2-7; D perhaps matches TRBD1 (6 bases). Germline V CDR1 and CDR2: MNHEY, SMNVEV (reference sequence). CDR3 length equals 14 residues. Trimming took off 6 bases at V and 4 bases at J, with 16 bases between the two ends. The CDR3 loop reads CASSRADRPYEQYF. The CDR3 DNA reads as TGTGCCAGCAGCCGCGCCGACAGGCCGTACGAGCAGTACTTC.

The chain combines TRBV5-1 with TRBJ1-2; TRBD1 is a possible D gene (6 bases). Germline assignment: CDR1 SGHRS and CDR2 YFSETQ. The CDR3 extends over 14 amino acids. V lost 1 base to trimming and J lost 1 base, with 8 bases between them. CDR3 residues: CASSLLDSNYGYTF. In DNA, the CDR3 is TGCGCCAGCAGCTTGTTGGACAGTAACTATGGCTACACCTTC.

The chain combines TRBV4-3 with TRBJ2-3, with 7 positions matching TRBD2. V was clipped by 0 bases and J by 4 bases; unmatched bases: 7. The germline V gene has CDR1 LGHNA and CDR2 YSLEER. This CDR3 has 16 amino acids. The CDR3 here is CASSQDWSSGADTQYF. The CDR3, as DNA: TGCGCCAGCAGCCAAGATTGGTCTAGCGGTGCAGATACGCAGTATTTT.

The J gene is TRBJ2-1, the V gene TRBV7-3, with D possibly being TRBD2 (7 bases). Looked up from germline, CDR1 is SGHTA and CDR2 is FQGTGA. CDR3 size: 13 residues. The V end was cut by 8 bases, the J end by 15 bases, with 23 bases between. As DNA, the CDR3 is TGTGCCAGCGGAGTAGAAGGGGGGGCCCTGTTGTTCTTC. This codes for CASGVEGGALLFF.

This clone was seen more than once but under ten times. This chain uses TRBV11-3 with TRBJ2-3, with TRBD2 matching over 8 bases. CDR3 size: 17 residues. Germline CDR1 reads SGHNT; CDR2 reads YENEEA. V was clipped by 5 bases and J by 2 bases; unmatched bases: 12. In nucleotides, the CDR3 is TGTGCCAGCAGCGTCGGGCGGGGTAGCGGGATCACAGATACGCAGTATTTT. Amino acids: CASSVGRGSGITDTQYF.

The J gene is TRBJ1-1, the V gene TRBV19; the match to TRBD1 covers 7 bases. The CDR3 length is 17 residues. V dropped 6 bases and J dropped 1; count of bases not matched to a gene: 14. Germline V lookup: CDR1 LNHDA, CDR2 SQIVND (reference sequence). CDR3 sequence reads: CASSPMTGQLSNTEAFF. CDR3 nucleotides: TGTGCCAGTAGCCCCATGACGGGACAGCTTTCGAACACTGAAGCTTTCTTT.

The chain uses TRBV30 and TRBJ1-2; tentatively, D is TRBD1 (6 bases). CDR1 and CDR2 (germline): GTSNPN, SVGIG (reference sequence). The CDR3 extends over 12 amino acids. The V end was cut by 4 bases, the J end by 4 bases, with 10 bases between. CDR3 sequence: CAWNSDSYGYTF. For the CDR3, the DNA is TGTGCCTGGAACTCGGACAGCTATGGCTACACCTTC.

The CDR3 coding sequence is TGTGCCAGCAGTCCTAGCAATGAGCAGTTCTTC. As protein: CASSPSNEQFF. The rearrangement joins TRBV2 to TRBJ2-1; D is unclear. V shed 5 bases and J shed 6 bases, with 5 bases lying between them. Germline CDR1 reads SNHLY; CDR2 reads FYNNEI. The CDR3 spans 11 residues.

The chain employs TRBV7-3 and TRBJ2-2; 7 bases line up with TRBD1. The CDR3 is 16 residues long. Germline values: CDR1 SGHTA, CDR2 FQGTGA. V shed 5 bases, J shed 4 bases, and the junction held 10 bases outside the gene matches. This CDR3 reads CASSPTRDSSTGELFF. The CDR3 nucleotides are TGTGCCAGCAGCCCAACCCGGGACAGTTCCACCGGGGAGCTGTTTTTT.

The J gene is TRBJ1-2, the V gene TRBV27; possible D gene TRBD1, 5 bases. The germline CDR1 and CDR2 sequences are MNHEY and SMNVEV (reference sequence). The ends were cut back, 5 bases at V and 8 bases at J, with 18 bases in the middle. The CDR3 is 14 amino acids. The CDR3 DNA sequence: TGTGCCAGCAGTCCAAATACAGGTGCTGGGGGCTACACCTTC. Amino acids: CASSPNTGAGGYTF.

This clone was seen a few times. The chain carries TRBV14 and TRBJ2-3; perhaps TRBD2 as D (6 bases). V was shortened by 8 bases and J by 2 bases, with 20 bases between the two germline ends. The V gene's germline CDR1 is SGHDN and CDR2 FVKESK. The length of the CDR3 is 16 residues. CDR3 DNA: TGTGCCAGCGCTCGGAGGGGACTTGGCAACACAGATACGCAGTATTTT. This codes for CASARRGLGNTDTQYF.

This clone was recorded once. The V and J genes are TRBV27 and TRBJ1-4; no definite D call. The CDR3 is made up of 13 amino acids. Trimming removed 2 bases at V and 8 bases at J, with 9 bases between. Germline V lookup: CDR1 MNHEY, CDR2 SMNVEV (reference sequence). DNA of the CDR3: TGTGCCAGCAGTTTAAGGAGAGGCGAAAAACTGTTTTTT. Its translation is CASSLRRGEKLFF.

This chain links TRBV9 with TRBJ2-5; no clear D. V lost 0 bases and J lost 1, with 10 bases in between. This CDR3 has 15 amino acids. CDR1 and CDR2 (germline): SGDLS, YYNGEE. The CDR3 protein is CASSVEPSSQETQYF. CDR3 nucleotides: TGTGCCAGCAGCGTAGAACCGAGCTCCCAAGAGACCCAGTACTTC.

The CDR3 nucleotides read TGTGCCAGCAGCTTAGTCAGGGGGCACCTCACAGATACGCAGTATTTT. It codes for CASSLVRGHLTDTQYF. The V call is TRBV11-2, the J call TRBJ2-3, with 8 nucleotides matching TRBD1. The ends lost 1 base at V and 2 bases at J; junction bases unmatched: 5. Per germline, CDR1 SGHAT and CDR2 FQNNGV. CDR3 length equals 16 residues.